This T cell receptor (beta chain) was found in a study of CD8+CD57+ T cells in acquired aplastic anemia. Germline V CDR1 and CDR2: MNHEY, SVGAGI. The ends were cut back, 5 bases at V and 0 bases at J, with 10 bases in the middle. There are 14 residues in the CDR3. Genomic DNA served as template for TCR beta VDJ and CDR3 profiling. TCRdb itself ran the reads through MiXCR, one entry per CDR3 protein. The data hold 210,000 or so distinct CDR3 sequences, with roughly 50% observed a single time. Sequenced patients had shown CD8+CD57+ cell expansion by flow cytometry. The TCR comes from a human donor with aplastic anemia. Sequencing was carried out using sorted CD4+, CD8+, or CD8+CD57+ T cells (not recorded which) from PBMCs. The chain has TRBV6-5 and TRBJ1-2; no definite D call. CDR3 sequence: CASSEREANYGYTF. Here the CDR3 DNA reads TGTGCCAGCAGTGAGAGGGAAGCTAACTATGGCTACACCTTC.